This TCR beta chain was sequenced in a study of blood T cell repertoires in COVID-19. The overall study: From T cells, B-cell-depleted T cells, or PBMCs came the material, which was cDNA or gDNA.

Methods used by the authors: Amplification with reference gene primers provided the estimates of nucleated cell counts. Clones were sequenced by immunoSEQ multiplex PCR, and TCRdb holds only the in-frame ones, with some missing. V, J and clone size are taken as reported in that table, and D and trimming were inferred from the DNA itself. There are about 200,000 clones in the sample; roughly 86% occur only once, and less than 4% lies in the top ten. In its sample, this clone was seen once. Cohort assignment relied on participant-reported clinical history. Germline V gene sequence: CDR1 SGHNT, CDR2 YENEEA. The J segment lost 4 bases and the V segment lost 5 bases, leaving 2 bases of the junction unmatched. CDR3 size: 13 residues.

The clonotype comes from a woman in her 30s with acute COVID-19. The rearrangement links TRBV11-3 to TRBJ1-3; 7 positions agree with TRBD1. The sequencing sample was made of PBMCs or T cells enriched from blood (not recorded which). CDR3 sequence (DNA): TGTGCCAGCAGCCGGGGACAGGGAAACACCATATATTTT. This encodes CASSRGQGNTIYF.